Sequencing of this T cell receptor (beta chain) was carried out in a study of cytomegalovirus exposure and HLA in healthy donors. Germline CDR1 GTSNPN, CDR2 SVGIG (reference sequence). The CDR3 has 14 residues. Trimming left V 2 bases short and J 3 bases short, with 11 bases between. It was with 60 Vbeta and 13 Jbeta primers that the PCR ran. TCRdb's table, derived via immunoSEQ multiplex PCR, lists solely in-frame clones and lacks some. The data contain about 200,000 clones, 65% to 85% of them seen just once; the ten biggest clones take up less than 3.5%. Concerning this clone: What it binds is not known.

The study, taken as a whole, reports: V- and J-gene trimming in TCR beta was tied to a missense DCLRE1C variant by an analysis performed later. CMV serostatus was the sole immune exposure data available.

The rearrangement uses TRBV30 and TRBJ1-3; a possible D gene is TRBD1 (5 bases). The sequence came from a woman in her 30s in good health and CMV-seronegative. Material: PBMCs. Written as DNA, the CDR3 is TGTGCCTGGAGTCCCGGGGGATATGGAAACACCATATATTTT. Amino acid sequence: CAWSPGGYGNTIYF.